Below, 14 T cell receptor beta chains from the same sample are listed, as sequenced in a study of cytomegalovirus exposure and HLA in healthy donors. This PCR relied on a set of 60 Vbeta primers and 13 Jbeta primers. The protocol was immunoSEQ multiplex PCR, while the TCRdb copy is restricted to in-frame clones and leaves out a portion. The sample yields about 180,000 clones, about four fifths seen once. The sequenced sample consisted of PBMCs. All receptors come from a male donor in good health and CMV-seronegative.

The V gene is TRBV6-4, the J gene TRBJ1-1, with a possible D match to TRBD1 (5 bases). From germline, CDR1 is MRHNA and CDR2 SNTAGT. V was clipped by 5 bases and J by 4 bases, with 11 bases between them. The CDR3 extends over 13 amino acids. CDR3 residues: CASSRWQGTEAFF. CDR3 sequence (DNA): TGTGCCAGCAGTCGGTGGCAGGGCACTGAAGCTTTCTTT.

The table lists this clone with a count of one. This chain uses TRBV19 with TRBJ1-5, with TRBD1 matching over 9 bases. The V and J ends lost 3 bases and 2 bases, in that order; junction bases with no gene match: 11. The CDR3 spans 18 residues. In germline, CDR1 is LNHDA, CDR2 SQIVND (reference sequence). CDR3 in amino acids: CASSMGTGLAWGNQPQHF. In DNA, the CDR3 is TGTGCCAGTAGTATGGGGACAGGGCTGGCGTGGGGCAATCAGCCCCAGCATTTT.

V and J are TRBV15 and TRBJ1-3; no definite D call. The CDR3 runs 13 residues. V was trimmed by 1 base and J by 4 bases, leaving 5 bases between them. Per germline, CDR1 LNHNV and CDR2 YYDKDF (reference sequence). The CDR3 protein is CATSRVQGNTIYF. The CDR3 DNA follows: TGTGCCACCAGCAGAGTACAGGGAAACACCATATATTTT.

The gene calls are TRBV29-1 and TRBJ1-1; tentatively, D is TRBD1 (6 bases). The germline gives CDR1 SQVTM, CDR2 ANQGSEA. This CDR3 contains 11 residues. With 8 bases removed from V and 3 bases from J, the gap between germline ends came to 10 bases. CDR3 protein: CSSGAYTEAFF. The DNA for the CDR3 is TGCAGCTCAGGGGCCTACACTGAAGCTTTCTTT.

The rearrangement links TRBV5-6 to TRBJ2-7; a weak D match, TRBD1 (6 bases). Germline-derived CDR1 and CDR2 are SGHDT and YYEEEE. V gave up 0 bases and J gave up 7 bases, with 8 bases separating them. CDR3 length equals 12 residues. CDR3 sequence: CASSLDQGEQYF. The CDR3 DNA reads TGTGCCAGCAGCTTGGATCAGGGGGAGCAGTACTTC. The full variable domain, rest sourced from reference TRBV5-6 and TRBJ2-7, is DAGVTQSPTHLIKTRGQQVTLRCSPKSGHDTVSWYQQALGQGPQFIFQYYEEEERQRGNFPDRFSGHQFPNYSSELNVNALLLGDSALYLCASSLDQGEQYFGPGTRLTVT.

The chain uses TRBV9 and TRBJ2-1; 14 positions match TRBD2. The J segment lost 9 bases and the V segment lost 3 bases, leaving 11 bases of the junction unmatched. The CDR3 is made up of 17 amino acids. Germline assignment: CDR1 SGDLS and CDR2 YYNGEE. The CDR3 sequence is CASSEYAGTSGGIEQFF. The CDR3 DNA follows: TGTGCCAGCAGCGAGTACGCCGGGACTAGCGGGGGTATTGAGCAGTTCTTC.

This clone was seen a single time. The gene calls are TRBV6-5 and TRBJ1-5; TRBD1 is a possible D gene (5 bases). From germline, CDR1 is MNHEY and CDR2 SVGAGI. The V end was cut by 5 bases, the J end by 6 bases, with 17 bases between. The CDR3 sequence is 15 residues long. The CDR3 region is CASSAYLQGTQPQHF. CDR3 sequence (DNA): TGTGCCAGCAGTGCCTATCTTCAGGGAACTCAGCCCCAGCATTTT.

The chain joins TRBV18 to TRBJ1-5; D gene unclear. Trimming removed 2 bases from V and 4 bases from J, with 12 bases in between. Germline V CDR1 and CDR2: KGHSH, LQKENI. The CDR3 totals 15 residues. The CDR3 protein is CASSPLRVRNQPQHF. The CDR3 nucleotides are TGTGCCAGCTCACCATTACGCGTGCGGAATCAGCCCCAGCATTTT.

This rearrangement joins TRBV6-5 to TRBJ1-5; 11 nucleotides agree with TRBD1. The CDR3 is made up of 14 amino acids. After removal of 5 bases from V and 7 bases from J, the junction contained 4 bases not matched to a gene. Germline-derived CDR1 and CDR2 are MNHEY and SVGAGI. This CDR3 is CASSPGQGVQPQHF. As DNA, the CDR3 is TGTGCCAGCAGTCCGGGACAGGGGGTCCAGCCCCAGCATTTT.

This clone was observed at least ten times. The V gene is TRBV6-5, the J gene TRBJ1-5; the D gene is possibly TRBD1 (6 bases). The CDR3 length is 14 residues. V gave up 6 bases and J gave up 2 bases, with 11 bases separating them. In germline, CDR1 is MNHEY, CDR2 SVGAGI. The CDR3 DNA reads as TGTGCCAGCAGCAGGGACAACGGCAATCAGCCCCAGCATTTT. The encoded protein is CASSRDNGNQPQHF.

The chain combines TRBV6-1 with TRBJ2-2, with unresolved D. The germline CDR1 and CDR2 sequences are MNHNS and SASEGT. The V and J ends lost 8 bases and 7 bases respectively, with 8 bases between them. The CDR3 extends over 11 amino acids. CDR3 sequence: CASSPVGELFF. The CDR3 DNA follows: TGTGCCAGCTCCCCGGTCGGGGAGCTGTTTTTT.

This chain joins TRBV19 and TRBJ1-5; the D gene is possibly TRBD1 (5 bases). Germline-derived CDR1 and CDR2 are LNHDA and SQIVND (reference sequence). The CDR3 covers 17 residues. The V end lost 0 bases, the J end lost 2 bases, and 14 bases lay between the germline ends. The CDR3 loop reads CASSIDLGGWGNQPQHF. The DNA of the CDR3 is TGTGCCAGTAGTATAGATTTGGGGGGATGGGGCAATCAGCCCCAGCATTTT. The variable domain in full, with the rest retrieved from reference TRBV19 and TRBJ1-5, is DGGITQSPKYLFRKEGQNVTLSCEQNLNHDAMYWYRQDPGQGLRLIYYSQIVNDFQKGDIAEGYSVSREKKESFPLTVTSAQKNPTAFYLCASSIDLGGWGNQPQHFGDGTRLSIL.

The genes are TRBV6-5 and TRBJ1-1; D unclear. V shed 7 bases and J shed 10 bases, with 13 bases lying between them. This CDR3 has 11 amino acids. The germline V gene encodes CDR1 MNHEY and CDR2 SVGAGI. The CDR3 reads CASKAGWAAFF. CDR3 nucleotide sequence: TGTGCCAGCAAGGCAGGATGGGCAGCTTTCTTT.

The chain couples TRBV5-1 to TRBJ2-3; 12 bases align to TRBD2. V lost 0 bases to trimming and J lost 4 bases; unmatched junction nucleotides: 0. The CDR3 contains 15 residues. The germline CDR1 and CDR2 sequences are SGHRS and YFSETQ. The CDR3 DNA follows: TGCGCCAGCAGCTTGGGGACTAGCGGGGCAGATACGCAGTATTTT. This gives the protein CASSLGTSGADTQYF.